Listed here are 10 T cell receptor beta chains from one sample, sequenced in a study of control samples from healthy donors and cancer patients. Generated by immunoSEQ multiplex PCR, the TCRdb table keeps only in-frame clones and is missing some. The table includes approximately 100,000 clones, 85% detected once. Source material: blood. The receptor source for this set is a woman between 40 and 55 years old in good health.

Worth noting for this clone: Other DNA sequences in the same sample also yield this CDR3. DNA for the CDR3: TGTGCCAGCAGTGATCGGGACACCGGGGAGCTGTTTTTT. Translation: CASSDRDTGELFF. The rearrangement links TRBV2 to TRBJ2-2; no clear D gene. Trimming left V 3 bases short and J 3 bases short, with 5 bases between. The germline V gene encodes CDR1 SNHLY and CDR2 FYNNEI. The CDR3 runs to 13 residues.

The rearrangement links TRBV6-6 to TRBJ2-1, with D unclear. V lost 0 bases, J lost 2 bases, and 8 bases lay in between. Looked up from germline, CDR1 is MNHNY and CDR2 is SVGAGI (reference sequence). The CDR3 spans 15 residues. The CDR3 region is CASSYSLSAYNEQFF. The CDR3 DNA follows: TGTGCCAGCAGTTACTCTCTAAGCGCCTACAATGAGCAGTTCTTC.

The chain links TRBV5-6 to TRBJ1-2; D is possibly TRBD1 (6 bases). This CDR3 contains 13 residues. Germline V gives CDR1 SGHDT, CDR2 YYEEEE. Between the trimmed V and J ends, which lost 4 bases and 8 bases, there was a span of 15 bases. CDR3 nucleotide sequence: TGTGCCAGCAGCATACAGGGCCTCGGGGGCTACACCTTC. Protein sequence: CASSIQGLGGYTF.

V is TRBV27 and J is TRBJ1-5; D is undetermined. This CDR3 comprises 13 residues. Germline assignment: CDR1 MNHEY and CDR2 SMNVEV (reference sequence). Trimming shortened V by 7 bases and J by 7 bases, and 14 bases separated the two germline ends. The CDR3 DNA reads as TGTGCCAGCACCCCGGGTTTCGGACAGCCCCAGCATTTT. It encodes CASTPGFGQPQHF.

This chain connects TRBV7-9 to TRBJ2-1; 7 bases map to TRBD1. The junction had 9 bases not matched to a gene; V was cut back by 1 base and J by 9 bases. The V gene's germline CDR1 is SEHNR and CDR2 FQNEAQ (reference sequence). CDR3 length: 15 amino acids. The CDR3 loop reads CASSLVWDSKPEQFF. The CDR3 coding sequence is TGTGCCAGCAGCTTAGTTTGGGACAGTAAACCTGAGCAGTTCTTC.

The chain joins TRBV29-1 to TRBJ1-1, with D unclear. With 3 bases removed from V and 6 bases from J, the gap between germline ends came to 8 bases. The CDR3 is 11 amino acids. The V gene's germline CDR1 is SQVTM and CDR2 ANQGSEA. The CDR3 is CSVEVGAEAFF. The CDR3 DNA reads as TGCAGCGTTGAGGTCGGCGCTGAAGCTTTCTTT.

The genes are TRBV19 and TRBJ1-5, with 8 bases fitting TRBD1. V lost 2 bases, J lost 0 bases, and 6 bases stayed unmatched. This CDR3 spans 17 amino acids. CDR1 and CDR2 (germline): LNHDA, SQIVND (reference sequence). CDR3 nucleotides: TGTGCCAGTAGTATACGGACAGGGACGTATAGCAATCAGCCCCAGCATTTT. Protein: CASSIRTGTYSNQPQHF.

This clone was counted a single time. The gene calls are TRBV12-3 or TRBV12-4 and TRBJ2-5; D is uncertain. The CDR3 has 12 amino acids. Trimming pared 5 bases from V and 1 base from J, leaving 5 bases between. CDR3 sequence: CASSAIQETQYF. The CDR3 DNA sequence: TGTGCCAGCAGTGCTATCCAAGAGACCCAGTACTTC.

The chain employs TRBV2 and TRBJ1-5; D remains ambiguous. The V gene's germline CDR1 is SNHLY and CDR2 FYNNEI. The CDR3 has 14 residues. The V end was cut by 2 bases, the J end by 6 bases, with 11 bases between. The CDR3 sequence is CASSESTASQPQHF. CDR3 sequence (DNA): TGTGCCAGCAGTGAATCCACAGCAAGTCAGCCCCAGCATTTT.

This clone was recorded only once. The V and J genes are TRBV5-5 and TRBJ2-3; 10 bases map to TRBD1. CDR1 and CDR2 (germline): SGHKS, YYEKEE (reference sequence). The trim removed 3 bases at V and 3 bases at J, leaving 1 base unmatched. This CDR3 has 14 residues. The CDR3 bases are TGTGCCAGCAGCTCGGGACAGGGGACAGATACGCAGTATTTT. Translated, it gives CASSSGQGTDTQYF.